The next 10 T cell receptor beta chains were all read from a single sample in a study of early T cells in non-severe SARS-CoV-2 infection. TCRdb analysed the 5' RACE reads with MiXCR anew, one entry per CDR3 protein. The table lists 15,000 to 20,000 distinct CDR3 sequences, 5% of them singletons, with over 6.5% in the top ten. Sequencing input: whole blood. Receptors originate from an adult who was a healthcare worker with PCR-confirmed SARS-CoV-2 infection or an uninfected control (not recorded which).

This clonotype was seen many times. The chain combines TRBV20-1 with TRBJ2-4; D is unclear. Germline CDR1 is DFQATT and CDR2 is SNEGSKA (reference sequence). V lost 0 bases and J lost 3, with 18 bases in between. The CDR3 contains 17 residues. The CDR3 spells CSARDSPRLTNKNIQYF. CDR3 DNA sequence: TGCAGTGCTAGAGATTCCCCCCGCCTGACGAACAAAAACATTCAGTACTTC.

This clonotype has at least ten counts. The chain is built from TRBV20-1 and TRBJ2-7, with D perhaps TRBD1 (6 bases). The CDR3 contains 12 residues. Looked up from germline, CDR1 is DFQATT and CDR2 is SNEGSKA (reference sequence). The ends were cut back, 6 bases at V and 4 bases at J, with 13 bases in the middle. The CDR3 DNA follows: TGCAGTGCAACAGGGTCGGTTTACGAGCAGTACTTC. Protein product: CSATGSVYEQYF.

This clonotype counts as medium-sized (0.01 to 0.1%). V is TRBV27 and J is TRBJ2-2; D tentatively reads TRBD1 or TRBD2 (5 bases each). Germline V gene lookup returns CDR1 MNHEY and CDR2 SMNVEV (reference sequence). Trimming stripped 5 bases from V and 3 bases from J, with 13 bases between. The CDR3 has 15 residues. This chain's CDR3 is CASSPRMGHTGELFF. The CDR3 DNA reads as TGTGCCAGCAGTCCCCGCATGGGACACACCGGGGAGCTGTTTTTT.

By its share, this clonotype is medium-sized. The chain is built from TRBV7-2 and TRBJ2-3, with TRBD2 identical over 7 bases. Per the germline V gene, CDR1 is SGHTA and CDR2 is FQGNSA. J lost 2 bases, V lost 4 bases, and 6 bases had no gene match. This CDR3 contains 15 residues. The CDR3 spells CASSSSGPFTDTQYF. The DNA of the CDR3 is TGTGCCAGCAGCTCTAGCGGACCTTTCACAGATACGCAGTATTTT.

This clonotype has just a few counts. The chain carries TRBV7-2 and TRBJ1-3, with D unclear. Germline assignment: CDR1 SGHTA and CDR2 FQGNSA. The CDR3 runs 16 residues. Deletions cut 5 bases from V and 1 base from J, with 15 bases between. This CDR3 is CASSGRRAGSGNTIYF. The DNA for the CDR3 is TGTGCCAGCAGCGGACGGCGGGCTGGATCTGGAAACACCATATATTTT.

Details on this clonotype: This may arise from a read error, as a much more abundant clone is one base away. V usage is TRBV4-3 and J usage is TRBJ2-3, with a tentative D call TRBD1 (5 bases). Trimming removed 0 bases from V and 6 bases from J, with 13 bases in between. This CDR3 has 15 amino acids. Germline V gene data show CDR1 as LGHNA and CDR2 as YSLEER. DNA for the CDR3: TGCGCCAGCAGCCAAGATGGGGCCATGAGGGATACGCAGTATTTT. It codes for CASSQDGAMRDTQYF.

The chain combines TRBV9 with TRBJ2-1, with TRBD2 matching over 8 bases. This CDR3 region has 15 residues. CDR1 and CDR2 from the germline V gene are SGDLS and YYNGEE. J gave up 4 bases and V 2 bases, and 5 bases lay outside the gene matches. The CDR3 protein is CASSVGVAGYNEQFF. CDR3 sequence (DNA): TGTGCCAGCAGCGTTGGAGTAGCGGGATACAATGAGCAGTTCTTC.

This clonotype was found many times. J is TRBJ2-1 and V is TRBV29-1; D perhaps matches TRBD1 (5 bases). The CDR3 covers 14 residues. CDR1 SQVTM and CDR2 ANQGSEA come from the germline V gene. V was shortened by 4 bases and J by 8 bases, with 18 bases between the two germline ends. CDR3: CSVVTARGIHEQFF. CDR3 sequence (DNA): TGCAGCGTTGTTACGGCTAGGGGTATCCATGAGCAGTTCTTC.

Many counts were recorded for this clonotype. This rearrangement joins TRBV5-4 to TRBJ1-6; D is possibly TRBD1 (5 bases). The CDR3 loop spans 15 amino acids. Germline lookup yields CDR1 SGHNT and CDR2 YYREEE (reference sequence). V gave up 4 bases and J gave up 10 bases, with 18 bases separating them. The CDR3 loop is CASSAPDRAGSPLHF. CDR3 bases: TGTGCCAGCAGCGCCCCCGACAGAGCTGGATCACCCCTCCACTTT. The variable domain in full, with the rest retrieved from reference TRBV5-4 and TRBJ1-6, is ETGVTQSPTHLIKTRGQQVTLRCSSQSGHNTVSWYQQALGQGPQFIFQYYREEENGRGNFPPRFSGLQFPNYSSELNVNALELDDSALYLCASSAPDRAGSPLHFGNGTRLTVT.

This clonotype was observed a few times. The chain links TRBV20-1 to TRBJ1-4, with D possibly being TRBD1 (5 bases). From germline, CDR1 is DFQATT and CDR2 SNEGSKA (reference sequence). Between the trimmed V and J ends, which lost 0 bases and 8 bases, there was a span of 13 bases. The CDR3 is 14 residues long. The CDR3 sequence is CSARDWGRGEKLFF. The CDR3 DNA reads as TGCAGTGCTAGAGATTGGGGACGAGGCGAAAAACTGTTTTTT.